The sample holds a few counts of the clone carrying this TCR beta chain. The sample belongs to a study of blood T cell repertoires in COVID-19. Study-wide background: Samples taken during acute and convalescent COVID-19 were collected in the United States, Italy and Spain. T cells, B-cell-depleted T cells, or PBMCs supplied cDNA or gDNA.

Per the authors' pipeline: Reference gene primer amplification yielded estimated nucleated cell counts. The protocol was immunoSEQ multiplex PCR, while the TCRdb copy is restricted to in-frame clones and leaves out a portion. V and J calls and clone size are given by that table; D and trimming were obtained from the DNA. The sample carries roughly 250,000 clones, about 80% recorded once. The sample was peripheral blood. This receptor was obtained from a woman over 75 with acute or convalescent COVID-19.

In nucleotides, the CDR3 is TGTGCCAGCAGCTTGTGGGCCACCACCTACAATGAGCAGTTCTTC. Translating gives CASSLWATTYNEQFF. V and J are TRBV5-4 and TRBJ2-1; D not resolved. Germline loops: CDR1 SGHNT, CDR2 YYREEE (reference sequence). Between the trimmed V and J ends, which lost 1 base and 2 bases, there was a span of 10 bases. This CDR3 spans 15 amino acids.